These 10 T cell receptor beta chains were sequenced from one sample in a study of shared clonotypes between healthy human individuals. Produced via immunoSEQ multiplex PCR; TCRdb's table is partial and in-frame only. The sample lists around 480,000 clones, roughly 79% occurring once. The sample taken for sequencing was PBMCs. The origin of the receptors is a woman between 40 and 50 years old in good health. Some clones in this sample may be carry-over from other donors' samples.

The chain is built from TRBV6-1 and TRBJ1-1; D is unresolved. Germline CDR1 MNHNS, CDR2 SASEGT. The V end lost 5 bases, the J end lost 1 base, and 5 bases lay between the germline ends. The CDR3 contains 12 residues. CDR3 region: CASSRQNTEAFF. For the CDR3, the DNA is TGTGCCAGCAGTAGACAGAACACTGAAGCTTTCTTT.

The chain couples TRBV2 to TRBJ2-2; D perhaps matches TRBD2 (6 bases). Germline-derived CDR1 and CDR2 are SNHLY and FYNNEI. Trimming pared 1 base from V and 7 bases from J, leaving 13 bases between. CDR3 length: 15 amino acids. The CDR3 bases are TGTGCCAGCAGTGAAGACGGCGGGAAGGTCGGGGAGCTGTTTTTT. Amino acid sequence: CASSEDGGKVGELFF.

This clone was observed a handful of times. This sequence joins TRBV5-1 and TRBJ2-7, with 8 bases lining up with TRBD2. The length of the CDR3 is 15 residues. Trimming took 4 bases from V and 6 from J; bases not matched to a gene: 12. Germline V gene sequence: CDR1 SGHRS, CDR2 YFSETQ. CDR3 bases: TGCGCCAGCAGCCCCGGGGGAGCGGGACTAGGCGAGCAGTACTTC. Translation gives CASSPGGAGLGEQYF.

The CDR3 here is CASSLAAGTVTRSSYNEQFF. The CDR3, as DNA: TGCGCCAGCAGCTTGGCCGCCGGGACCGTGACTAGAAGCTCCTACAATGAGCAGTTCTTC. J is TRBJ2-1 and V is TRBV5-1; tentatively, D is TRBD2 (6 bases). Germline CDR1 is SGHRS and CDR2 is YFSETQ. The CDR3 runs to 20 residues. V lost 0 bases, J lost 0 bases, and 22 bases lay in between.

The chain employs TRBV19 and TRBJ1-4; D remains unclear. The germline V gene has CDR1 LNHDA and CDR2 SQIVND (reference sequence). The CDR3 contains 14 residues. V lost 1 base and J 6 bases, leaving 9 bases between the germline ends. CDR3 coding DNA: TGTGCCAGTAGTATAGGAGGGAACCATGAAAAACTGTTTTTT. As protein: CASSIGGNHEKLFF.

The rearrangement uses TRBV2 and TRBJ1-5; D gene unclear. V lost 6 bases to trimming and J lost 5 bases, with 11 bases between them. Germline values: CDR1 SNHLY, CDR2 FYNNEI. There are 13 residues in the CDR3. The CDR3 is CASSPSWDQPQHF. DNA for the CDR3: TGTGCCAGCAGCCCCTCCTGGGATCAGCCCCAGCATTTT.

This clone was counted ten times or more. The chain is built from TRBV6-4 and TRBJ2-1; TRBD1 agrees at 12 bases. Germline-derived CDR1 and CDR2 are MRHNA and SNTAGT. With V trimmed by 6 bases and J by 8 bases, 5 bases remained unmatched. The CDR3 covers 14 residues. CDR3 DNA: TGTGCCAGCAGCGGGGGACAGGGGGCCGATGAGCAGTTCTTC. It specifies CASSGGQGADEQFF.

This clone showed up just once. Additional DNA sequences in this sample encode the identical CDR3. The J gene is TRBJ1-5, the V gene TRBV28, with 11 bases matching TRBD1. From germline, CDR1 is MDHEN and CDR2 SYDVKM. CDR3 size: 15 residues. Trimming at V came to 6 bases and at J to 2 bases, leaving 3 bases not matched to a gene. The CDR3 nucleotides are TGTGCCAGCAGCAGGGACAGGGGGGGCAATCAGCCCCAGCATTTT. Translation gives CASSRDRGGNQPQHF.

To note about this clone: Other DNA sequences in this specimen translate into the identical CDR3. The chain joins TRBV4-2 to TRBJ2-7; D is ambiguous. There are 11 residues in the CDR3. V was clipped by 1 base and J by 5 bases, with 3 bases between them. From germline, CDR1 is LGHNA and CDR2 YNFKEQ. Here the CDR3 DNA reads TGTGCCAGCAGCCAAGGGGACGAGCAGTACTTC. This sequence encodes CASSQGDEQYF.

This clone turned up a few times. The genes are TRBV12-1 and TRBJ2-2; whether TRBD2, the table's D call, matches the DNA was not checked. TRBV12-1 is recorded as a pseudogene. This CDR3 is 18 amino acids long. The CDR3 bases are TGTGCCAGCAGCCCGGGTCCGGGACTAGCGGGAGAAACCGGGGAGCTGTTTTTT. This translates into CASSPGPGLAGETGELFF.